Below are 29 T cell receptor beta chains sequenced from a single sample in a study of cytomegalovirus exposure and HLA in healthy donors. The assay was immunoSEQ multiplex PCR, and TCRdb's table has in-frame clones only and misses some. The repertoire holds 78,000 or so clones, with roughly 94% as singletons. Sequencing was performed on PBMCs. The receptors derive from a woman aged 18-29 years in good health and CMV-seropositive.

This CDR3 reads CASSLVLGGGSEQYF. CDR3 DNA sequence: TGTGCCAGCAGCTTAGTACTCGGGGGGGGATCCGAGCAGTACTTC. This chain uses TRBV7-9 with TRBJ2-7, with 8 bases lining up with TRBD2. The trim removed 1 base at V and 6 bases at J, leaving 8 bases unmatched. The CDR3 consists of 15 residues. Germline V CDR1 and CDR2: SEHNR, FQNEAQ (reference sequence). The full variable domain, in which reference TRBV7-9 and TRBJ2-7 provide the parts outside the CDR3, is DTGVSQNPRHKITKRGQNVTFRCDPISEHNRLYWYRQTLGQGPEFLTYFQNEAQLEKSRLLSDRFSAERPKGSFSTLEIQRTEQGDSAMYLCASSLVLGGGSEQYFGPGTRLTVT.

V gene TRBV19 combines with J gene TRBJ1-5; 8 nucleotides agree with TRBD1. This CDR3 region has 14 residues. CDR1 and CDR2 from the germline V gene are LNHDA and SQIVND (reference sequence). J lost 7 bases, V lost 5 bases, and 7 bases had no gene match. CDR3 in DNA: TGTGCCAGTAGTCCGACAGGGGCAGGGCAGCCCCAGCATTTT. Translation: CASSPTGAGQPQHF.

The chain employs TRBV28 and TRBJ2-6; D is undetermined. V was clipped by 2 bases and J by 0 bases, with 5 bases between them. The CDR3 sequence is 15 residues long. Germline V CDR1 and CDR2: MDHEN, SYDVKM. CDR3 nucleotide sequence: TGTGCCAGCAGTTTAATGGCCTCTGGGGCCAACGTCCTGACTTTC. The encoded protein is CASSLMASGANVLTF.

As DNA, the CDR3 is TGCAGCATTAGGATAGGGGGCCCCTGGGACGAGCAGTACTTC. This codes for CSIRIGGPWDEQYF. The rearrangement uses TRBV29-1 and TRBJ2-7; 7 bases align to TRBD1. Looked up from germline, CDR1 is SQVTM and CDR2 is ANQGSEA. V trimming: 8 bases; J trimming: 5 bases; junction bases outside the gene matches: 15. The CDR3 runs 14 residues.

The chain carries TRBV4-2 and TRBJ2-7, with 10 bases lining up with TRBD2. The CDR3 spans 14 residues. J lost 7 bases, V lost 5 bases, and 8 bases had no gene match. From germline, CDR1 is LGHNA and CDR2 YNFKEQ. The CDR3 nucleotides read TGTGCCAGCAGCATAAGCCAGCGGGAGGGGGAGCAGTACTTC. Translating it yields CASSISQREGEQYF.

This clone was detected only once. V is TRBV18 and J is TRBJ2-1; weak D call: TRBD2 (6 bases). The CDR3 length is 16 residues. The germline V and J ends were trimmed by 0 bases and 9 bases, with 18 bases remaining between them. From germline, CDR1 is KGHSH and CDR2 LQKENI. In DNA form, the CDR3 reads TGTGCCAGCTCACCACCGGATAGGCAGAGAGCGGGTGAGCAGTTCTTC. As protein: CASSPPDRQRAGEQFF. The variable domain in full, completed from reference TRBV18 and TRBJ2-1, reads NAGVMQNPRHLVRRRGQEARLRCSPMKGHSHVYWYRQLPEEGLKFMVYLQKENIIDESGMPKERFSAEFPKEGPSILRIQQVVRGDSAAYFCASSPPDRQRAGEQFFGPGTRLTVL.

The chain joins TRBV13 to TRBJ1-2; TRBD1 aligns across 9 bases. CDR3 length: 14 amino acids. Germline V gene data show CDR1 as PRHDT and CDR2 as FYEKMQ (reference sequence). Trimming cost V 4 bases and J 4 bases; bases outside gene matches: 4. The CDR3 DNA follows: TGTGCCAGCAGCTCTGGGACAGGGCCCTATGGCTACACCTTC. It encodes CASSSGTGPYGYTF.

The chain uses TRBV6-1 and TRBJ2-2; D is unclear. CDR3 length: 11 residues. The V end lost 8 bases, the J end lost 1 base, and 2 bases lay between the germline ends. The germline V gene has CDR1 MNHNS and CDR2 SASEGT. The CDR3 here is CASRNTGELFF. The CDR3 region has the DNA TGTGCCAGCCGGAACACCGGGGAGCTGTTTTTT.

V and J are TRBV4-3 and TRBJ2-1; no clear D. The V gene's germline CDR1 is LGHNA and CDR2 YSLEER. The V gene lost 1 base and the J gene lost 5 bases, with 9 bases spanning the gap. CDR3 length: 14 amino acids. This CDR3 reads CASSQARINNEQFF. CDR3 bases: TGCGCCAGCAGCCAAGCCAGGATTAACAATGAGCAGTTCTTC.

The chain links TRBV5-4 to TRBJ2-1; no clear D gene. Trimming took 2 bases from V and 4 from J, leaving 7 bases between them. Germline V gene data show CDR1 as SGHNT and CDR2 as YYREEE (reference sequence). The CDR3 sequence is 13 residues long. The DNA for the CDR3 is TGTGCCAGCAGCTTTGGAGCATACAATGAGCAGTTCTTC. Its protein product is CASSFGAYNEQFF.

V usage is TRBV4-1 and J usage is TRBJ2-3; D gene ambiguous. V was clipped by 4 bases and J by 0 bases, with 11 bases between them. The CDR3 is made up of 15 amino acids. Germline V lookup: CDR1 MGHRA, CDR2 YSYEKL. This CDR3 reads CASSRSGGSTDTQYF. CDR3 bases: TGCGCCAGCAGCCGCTCTGGCGGTAGCACAGATACGCAGTATTTT.

V is TRBV5-6 and J is TRBJ2-7; TRBD2 is a possible D gene (6 bases). Trimming cost V 2 bases and J 6 bases, with 12 bases left between them. Germline V lookup: CDR1 SGHDT, CDR2 YYEEEE. The CDR3 totals 13 residues. The CDR3 region has the DNA TGTGCCAGCAGCTTAAAGGGACTTACCGAGCAGTACTTC. Its translation: CASSLKGLTEQYF. The full variable domain, its missing parts supplied by reference TRBV5-6 and TRBJ2-7, is DAGVTQSPTHLIKTRGQQVTLRCSPKSGHDTVSWYQQALGQGPQFIFQYYEEEERQRGNFPDRFSGHQFPNYSSELNVNALLLGDSALYLCASSLKGLTEQYFGPGTRLTVT.

In its sample, this clone was seen once. This chain connects TRBV11-1 to TRBJ2-7; D is perhaps TRBD1 (5 bases). The CDR3 length is 13 residues. Germline CDR1 reads SGHAT; CDR2 reads FQDESV (reference sequence). V lost 1 base, J lost 3 bases, and 7 bases lay in between. CDR3 nucleotide sequence: TGTGCCAGCAGCTTAGGACAGATCTACGAGCAGTACTTC. The encoded protein is CASSLGQIYEQYF. Variable domain in full (rest from reference TRBV11-1 and TRBJ2-7): EAEVAQSPRYKITEKSQAVAFWCDPISGHATLYWYRQILGQGPELLVQFQDESVVDDSQLPKDRFSAERLKGVDSTLKIQPAELGDSAMYLCASSLGQIYEQYFGPGTRLTVT.

Comment on this clone: This sample also contains other DNA sequences that code for the same CDR3. V usage is TRBV7-3 and J usage is TRBJ2-1; 8 bases line up with TRBD1. The trim removed 5 bases at V and 5 bases at J, leaving 5 bases unmatched. The CDR3 is 14 amino acids. Germline CDR1 is SGHTA and CDR2 is FQGTGA. The CDR3: CASSLGQGHNEQFF. CDR3 DNA: TGTGCCAGCAGCCTCGGACAGGGCCACAATGAGCAGTTCTTC.

The CDR3 coding sequence is TGTGCCAGCAGCTCGGGACAGGGGGCCGTTTATTCACCCCTCCACTTT. Its translation: CASSSGQGAVYSPLHF. This rearrangement joins TRBV5-5 to TRBJ1-6, with 12 bases aligning to TRBD1. V dropped 3 bases and J dropped 8; count of bases not matched to a gene: 6. Germline CDR1 and CDR2: SGHKS and YYEKEE (reference sequence). The CDR3 consists of 16 residues.

The chain joins TRBV29-1 to TRBJ1-1, with unresolved D. Trimming shortened V by 6 bases and J by 6 bases, and 8 bases separated the two germline ends. CDR1 SQVTM and CDR2 ANQGSEA come from the germline V gene. This CDR3 spans 10 amino acids. CDR3 residues: CSVWAPEAFF. The CDR3 nucleotides are TGCAGCGTGTGGGCCCCTGAAGCTTTCTTT.

The rearrangement links TRBV5-1 to TRBJ1-4, with no clear D. The CDR3 is 14 amino acids. Germline V gives CDR1 SGHRS, CDR2 YFSETQ. The V and J ends lost 0 bases and 8 bases respectively, with 11 bases between them. The CDR3 coding sequence is TGCGCCAGCAGCTTGGCAGGACTTCGGGAAAAACTGTTTTTT. The encoded protein is CASSLAGLREKLFF.

This CDR3 is CAILTGGSASVYGYTF. Here the CDR3 DNA reads TGTGCCATCCTCACAGGGGGATCAGCATCCGTCTATGGCTACACCTTC. The chain joins TRBV28 to TRBJ1-2, with 8 bases that match TRBD1. Germline V gene data show CDR1 as MDHEN and CDR2 as SYDVKM. The CDR3 consists of 16 residues. V lost 10 bases to trimming and J lost 4 bases; unmatched junction nucleotides: 17.

V and J are TRBV27 and TRBJ1-1, with D possibly being TRBD1 (5 bases). This CDR3 has 14 residues. CDR1 MNHEY and CDR2 SMNVEV come from the germline V gene (reference sequence). Trimming pared 2 bases from V and 1 base from J, leaving 8 bases between. DNA of the CDR3: TGTGCCAGCAGTTTACAGGGCAAGAACACTGAAGCTTTCTTT. It yields the protein CASSLQGKNTEAFF.

In nucleotides, the CDR3 is TGTGCCAGCAAAGGAGCTAATGAAAAACTGTTTTTT. Its translation is CASKGANEKLFF. The rearrangement joins TRBV6-6 to TRBJ1-4; D is unresolved. V lost 7 bases, J lost 3 bases, and 6 bases lay in between. CDR3 length: 12 amino acids. Germline lookup yields CDR1 MNHNY and CDR2 SVGAGI (reference sequence).

V is TRBV28 and J is TRBJ2-7; TRBD2 matches 12 bases. The CDR3 loop spans 18 amino acids. After removal of 4 bases from V and 4 bases from J, the junction contained 14 bases not matched to a gene. Germline CDR1 is MDHEN and CDR2 is SYDVKM. The CDR3 DNA is TGTGCCAGCAGTTCATACCACGGCGGACTAGCGGGAATTTACGAGCAGTACTTC. Translation: CASSSYHGGLAGIYEQYF.

V is TRBV15 and J is TRBJ2-1; no reliable D call. V was cut by 8 bases and J by 4 bases, with 15 bases left in between. The CDR3 runs 14 residues. CDR1 and CDR2 from the germline V gene are LNHNV and YYDKDF (reference sequence). The CDR3, as DNA: TGTGCCACCGAAAGAGACTCCTTATACAATGAGCAGTTCTTC. Translation: CATERDSLYNEQFF.

This chain uses TRBV7-6 with TRBJ2-7, with D possibly matching TRBD2 (5 bases). V was trimmed by 1 base and J by 4 bases, leaving 11 bases between them. Germline V gene lookup returns CDR1 SGHVS and CDR2 FNYEAQ. CDR3 length equals 14 residues. CDR3 coding DNA: TGTGCCAGCAGCTTAGGATATTCGGGGTACGAGCAGTACTTC. Its protein is CASSLGYSGYEQYF.

This chain uses TRBV29-1 with TRBJ1-2; D remains ambiguous. This CDR3 has 10 residues. The V gene lost 7 bases and the J gene lost 6 bases, with 9 bases spanning the gap. Germline values: CDR1 SQVTM, CDR2 ANQGSEA. CDR3 nucleotides: TGCAGCGCAAACAGAGATGGCTACACCTTC. Its protein is CSANRDGYTF.

This clone was observed a single time. The J gene is TRBJ1-4, the V gene TRBV28, with D possibly TRBD1 on 5 matching bases. CDR3 length: 14 amino acids. The ends were cut back, 5 bases at V and 8 bases at J, with 15 bases in the middle. Germline V gene data show CDR1 as MDHEN and CDR2 as SYDVKM. The CDR3 loop reads CASSRPQGTEKLFF. The CDR3 DNA follows: TGTGCCAGCAGTCGCCCCCAGGGAACGGAAAAACTGTTTTTT.

The V gene is TRBV18, the J gene TRBJ1-3; maybe TRBD1 (5 bases). The ends were cut back, 1 base at V and 4 bases at J, with 14 bases in the middle. The CDR3 has 16 amino acids. Germline V gene data show CDR1 as KGHSH and CDR2 as LQKENI. The CDR3 loop is CASSPRVGAQGNTIYF. The CDR3 nucleotides are TGTGCCAGCTCACCACGTGTAGGGGCGCAAGGAAACACCATATATTTT.

The chain is built from TRBV30 and TRBJ2-1, with 9 positions matching TRBD2. The CDR3 is 15 residues long. The junction had 8 bases not matched to a gene; V was cut back by 0 bases and J by 8 bases. The germline gives CDR1 GTSNPN, CDR2 SVGIG (reference sequence). The CDR3 nucleotides are TGTGCCTGGAGTGTATACGGCGGGAGGGCCTATGAGCAGTTCTTC. Its protein product is CAWSVYGGRAYEQFF.

The chain links TRBV28 to TRBJ2-7, with 8 bases matching TRBD2. The CDR3 totals 12 residues. Per the germline V gene, CDR1 is MDHEN and CDR2 is SYDVKM. V lost 10 bases to trimming and J lost 3 bases; unmatched junction nucleotides: 5. The CDR3 reads CATGLGFYEQYF. DNA for the CDR3: TGTGCCACGGGACTAGGTTTCTACGAGCAGTACTTC.

The chain joins TRBV6-1 to TRBJ1-6; 7 bases match TRBD1. The CDR3 is made up of 15 amino acids. J lost 5 bases, V lost 5 bases, and 6 bases had no gene match. Per the germline V gene, CDR1 is MNHNS and CDR2 is SASEGT. CDR3 sequence (DNA): TGTGCCAGCAGTCAATACGGACAGGATAATTCACCCCTCCACTTT. Translating it yields CASSQYGQDNSPLHF.